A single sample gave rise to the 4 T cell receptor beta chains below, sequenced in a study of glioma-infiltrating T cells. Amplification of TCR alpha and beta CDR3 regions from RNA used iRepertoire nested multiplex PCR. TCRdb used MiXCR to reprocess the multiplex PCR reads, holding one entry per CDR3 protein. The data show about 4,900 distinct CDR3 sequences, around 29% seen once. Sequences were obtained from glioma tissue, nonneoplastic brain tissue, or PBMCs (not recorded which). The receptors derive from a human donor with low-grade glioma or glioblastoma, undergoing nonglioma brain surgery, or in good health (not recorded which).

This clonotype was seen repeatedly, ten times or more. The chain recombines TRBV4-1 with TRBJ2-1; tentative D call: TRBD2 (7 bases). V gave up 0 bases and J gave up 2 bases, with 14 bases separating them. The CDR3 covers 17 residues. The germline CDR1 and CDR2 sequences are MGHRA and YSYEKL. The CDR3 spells CASSQDWAGAAYNEQFF. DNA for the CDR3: TGCGCCAGCAGCCAAGATTGGGCGGGGGCTGCCTACAATGAGCAGTTCTTC.

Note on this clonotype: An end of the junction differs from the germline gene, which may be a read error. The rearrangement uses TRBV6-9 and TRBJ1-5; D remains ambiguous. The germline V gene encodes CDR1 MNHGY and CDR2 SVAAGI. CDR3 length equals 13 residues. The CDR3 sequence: CASSYGANQPQNF. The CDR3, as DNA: TGTGCCAGCAGTTACGGCGCGAATCAGCCCCAAAATTTT.

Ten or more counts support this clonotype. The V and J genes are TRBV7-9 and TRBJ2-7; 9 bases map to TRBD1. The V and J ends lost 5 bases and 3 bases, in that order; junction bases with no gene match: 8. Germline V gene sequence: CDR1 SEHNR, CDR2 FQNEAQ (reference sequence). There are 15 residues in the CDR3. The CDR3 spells CASSGAGTGLYEQYF. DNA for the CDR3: TGTGCCAGCAGCGGGGCCGGGACAGGGCTCTACGAGCAGTACTTC. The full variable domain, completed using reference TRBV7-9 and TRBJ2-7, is DTGVSQNPRHKITKRGQNVTFRCDPISEHNRLYWYRQTLGQGPEFLTYFQNEAQLEKSRLLSDRFSAERPKGSFSTLEIQRTEQGDSAMYLCASSGAGTGLYEQYFGPGTRLTVT.

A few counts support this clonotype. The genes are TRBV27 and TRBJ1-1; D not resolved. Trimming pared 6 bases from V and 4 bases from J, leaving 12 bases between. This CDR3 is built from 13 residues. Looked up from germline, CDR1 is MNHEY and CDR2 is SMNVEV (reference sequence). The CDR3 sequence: CASSLGWSTEAFF. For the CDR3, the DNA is TGTGCCAGCAGCTTAGGGTGGAGCACTGAAGCTTTCTTT.